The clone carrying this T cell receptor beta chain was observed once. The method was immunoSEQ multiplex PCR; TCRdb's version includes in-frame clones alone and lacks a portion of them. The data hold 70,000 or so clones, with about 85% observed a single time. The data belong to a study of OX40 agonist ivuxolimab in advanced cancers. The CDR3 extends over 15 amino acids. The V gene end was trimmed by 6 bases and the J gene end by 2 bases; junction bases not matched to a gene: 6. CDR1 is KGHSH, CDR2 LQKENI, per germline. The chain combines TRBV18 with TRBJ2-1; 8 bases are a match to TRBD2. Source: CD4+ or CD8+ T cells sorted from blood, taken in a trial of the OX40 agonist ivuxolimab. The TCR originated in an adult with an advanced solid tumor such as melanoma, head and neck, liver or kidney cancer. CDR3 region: CASSLTSGTYNEQFF. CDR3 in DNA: TGTGCCAGCTCCCTAACTAGCGGCACCTACAATGAGCAGTTCTTC. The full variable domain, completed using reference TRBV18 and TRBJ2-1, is NAGVMQNPRHLVRRRGQEARLRCSPMKGHSHVYWYRQLPEEGLKFMVYLQKENIIDESGMPKERFSAEFPKEGPSILRIQQVVRGDSAAYFCASSLTSGTYNEQFFGPGTRLTVL.